The sequence of this TCR beta chain was determined in a study of vaccination and CD4 T cells after COVID-19. About the study: Two mRNA vaccine doses were given, either BNT162b2 or mRNA-1273.

Scientists ran DNA taken from cultured CD4+ T cells through the Oncomine TCR Beta short-read assay for sequencing. In TCRdb, the PCR reads were re-called with MiXCR into one record per CDR3 protein. The sample yields under 5,500 distinct CDR3 sequences, approximately 50% seen once. Worth noting for this clonotype: Its target is not known.

Treatment of the sample: 10-day PBMC culture with coronavirus spike peptide pools or control peptides (ViraFEST assay). The sequence derives from a human donor who had recovered from COVID-19. The sample was CD4+ T cells from blood, cultured in vitro.

The CDR3 bases are TGTGCCAGCAGTTTAGTGGCAGGGGACCCCTATGGCTACACCTTC. Its translation: CASSLVAGDPYGYTF. The chain links TRBV28 to TRBJ1-2; possible D gene TRBD1, 6 bases. CDR3 length equals 15 residues. With 2 bases removed from V and 4 bases from J, the gap between germline ends came to 14 bases. CDR1 and CDR2 (germline): MDHEN, SYDVKM.